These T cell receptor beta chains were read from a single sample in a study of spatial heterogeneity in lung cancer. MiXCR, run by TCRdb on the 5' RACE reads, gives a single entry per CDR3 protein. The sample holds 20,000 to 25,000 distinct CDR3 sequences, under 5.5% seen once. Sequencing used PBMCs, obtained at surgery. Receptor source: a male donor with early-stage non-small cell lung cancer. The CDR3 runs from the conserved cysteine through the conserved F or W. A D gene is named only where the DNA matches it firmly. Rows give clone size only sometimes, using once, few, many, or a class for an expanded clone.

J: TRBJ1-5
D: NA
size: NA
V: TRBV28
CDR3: CASNPRGSYQPQHF
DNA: TGTGCCAGCAACCCCCGGGGTTCTTATCAGCCCCAGCATTTT

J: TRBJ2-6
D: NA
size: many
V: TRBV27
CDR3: CASSLISGANVLTF
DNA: TGTGCCAGCAGCCTCATCTCTGGGGCCAACGTCCTGACTTTC

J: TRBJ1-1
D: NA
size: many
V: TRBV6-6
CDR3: CASIRSSTEAFF
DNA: TGTGCCAGCATACGGTCGAGCACTGAAGCTTTCTTT

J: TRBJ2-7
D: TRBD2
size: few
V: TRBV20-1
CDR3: CSAGGGSYEQYF
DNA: TGCAGTGCCGGGGGGGGCTCCTACGAGCAGTACTTC

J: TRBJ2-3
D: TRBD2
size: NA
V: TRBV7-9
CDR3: CASSLGTSGGPYTDTQYF
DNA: TGTGCCAGCAGCTTAGGGACTAGCGGGGGGCCATACACAGATACGCAGTATTTT

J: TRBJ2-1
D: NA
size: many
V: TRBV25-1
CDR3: CASSEYEQFF
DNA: TGTGCCAGCAGTGAATATGAGCAGTTCTTC

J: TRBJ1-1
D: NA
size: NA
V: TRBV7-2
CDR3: CASSTTSGLPNTEAFF
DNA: TGTGCCAGCAGCACCACATCGGGACTGCCGAACACTGAAGCTTTCTTT

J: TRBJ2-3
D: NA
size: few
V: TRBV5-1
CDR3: CASSFNLVLTDTQYF
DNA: TGCGCCAGCAGCTTTAACTTAGTCCTCACAGATACGCAGTATTTT

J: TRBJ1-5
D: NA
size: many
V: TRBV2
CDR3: CASSESGLGNQPQHF
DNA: TGTGCCAGCAGTGAATCAGGGCTTGGCAATCAGCCCCAGCATTTT

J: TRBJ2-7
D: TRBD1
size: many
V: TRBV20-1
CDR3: CSARDGQGDTYEQYF
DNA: TGCAGTGCTAGAGATGGGCAGGGGGATACCTACGAGCAGTACTTC

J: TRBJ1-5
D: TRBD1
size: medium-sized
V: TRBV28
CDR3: CASSLAGGLSNQPQHF
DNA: TGTGCCAGCAGTTTGGCAGGGGGCCTTAGCAATCAGCCCCAGCATTTT

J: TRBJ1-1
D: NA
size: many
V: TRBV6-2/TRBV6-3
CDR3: CASSPRGDPNTEAFF
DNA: TGTGCCAGCAGTCCGAGGGGGGATCCGAACACTGAAGCTTTCTTT

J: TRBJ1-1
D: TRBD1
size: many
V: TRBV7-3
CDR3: CASSLGTENTEAFF
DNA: TGTGCCAGCAGCTTGGGGACAGAGAACACTGAAGCTTTCTTT

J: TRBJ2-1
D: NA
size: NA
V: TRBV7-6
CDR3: CASSLDYNNYNEQFF
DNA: TGTGCCAGCAGCTTAGATTACAACAACTACAATGAGCAGTTCTTC

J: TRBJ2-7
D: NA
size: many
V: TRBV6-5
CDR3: CASSYSQGGARGEQYF
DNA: TGTGCCAGCAGTTACTCTCAAGGGGGGGCTCGAGGCGAGCAGTACTTC

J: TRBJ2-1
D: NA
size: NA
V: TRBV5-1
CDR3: CASSLVSDSYNVQFF
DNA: TGCGCCAGCAGCTTGGTATCGGACTCCTACAATGTGCAGTTCTTC

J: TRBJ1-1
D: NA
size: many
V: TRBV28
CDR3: CASSLQGNTEAFF
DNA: TGTGCCAGCAGTTTGCAGGGTAACACTGAAGCTTTCTTT

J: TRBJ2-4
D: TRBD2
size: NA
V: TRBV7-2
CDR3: CASSSGQGGRQYF
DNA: TGTGCCAGCAGCTCGGGGCAGGGCGGGAGGCAGTACTTC

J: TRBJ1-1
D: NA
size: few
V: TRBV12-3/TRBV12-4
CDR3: CASSLWEAGGTEAFF
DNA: TGTGCCAGCAGTCTGTGGGAGGCCGGGGGCACTGAAGCTTTCTTT

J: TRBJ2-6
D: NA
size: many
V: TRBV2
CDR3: CASSFGASGANVLTF
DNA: TGTGCCAGCAGTTTCGGCGCTTCTGGGGCCAACGTCCTGACTTTC

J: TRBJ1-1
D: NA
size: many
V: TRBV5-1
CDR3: CASRGLLNTEAFF
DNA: TGCGCCAGCAGAGGGTTGCTGAACACTGAAGCTTTCTTT

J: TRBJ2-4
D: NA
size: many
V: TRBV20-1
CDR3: CSAKGGWVGKNIQYF
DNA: TGCAGTGCTAAAGGAGGATGGGTGGGCAAAAACATTCAGTACTTC

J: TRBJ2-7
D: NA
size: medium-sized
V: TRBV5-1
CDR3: CASRAGTSPYEQYF
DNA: TGCGCCAGCAGGGCCGGGACAAGCCCCTACGAGCAGTACTTC

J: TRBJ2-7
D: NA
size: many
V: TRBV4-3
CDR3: CASSQGRGSSYEQYF
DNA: TGCGCCAGCAGCCAAGGTCGAGGGAGCTCCTACGAGCAGTACTTC

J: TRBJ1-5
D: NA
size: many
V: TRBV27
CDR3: CASSYRGGYSNQPQHF
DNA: TGTGCCAGCAGTTACCGGGGAGGTTATAGCAATCAGCCCCAGCATTTT

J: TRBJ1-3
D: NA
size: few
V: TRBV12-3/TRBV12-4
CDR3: CASSFWGTGNTIYF
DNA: TGTGCCAGCAGTTTCTGGGGAACTGGAAACACCATATATTTT

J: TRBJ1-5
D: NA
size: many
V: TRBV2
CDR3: CASSGWLGGGNQPQHF
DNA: TGTGCCAGCAGTGGTTGGTTGGGAGGGGGCAATCAGCCCCAGCATTTT

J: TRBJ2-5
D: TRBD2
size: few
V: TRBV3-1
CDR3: CASSLAGVETQYF
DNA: TGTGCCAGCTCCCTAGCGGGGGTAGAGACCCAGTACTTC

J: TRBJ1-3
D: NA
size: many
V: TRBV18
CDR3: CASSPPGSPELGNTIYF
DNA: TGTGCCAGCTCACCACCGGGAAGCCCAGAGCTGGGAAACACCATATATTTT

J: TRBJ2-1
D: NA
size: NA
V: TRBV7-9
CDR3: CASSFTGAEGYEQFF
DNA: TGTGCCAGCAGCTTTACAGGTGCCGAGGGATATGAGCAGTTCTTC

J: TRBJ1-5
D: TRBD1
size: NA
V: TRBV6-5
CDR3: CASSLGQHSNQPQHF
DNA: TGTGCCAGCAGCCTGGGACAGCATAGCAATCAGCCCCAGCATTTT

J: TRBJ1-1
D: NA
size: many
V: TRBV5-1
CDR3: CASSLEQGKNTEAFF
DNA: TGCGCCAGCAGCTTGGAGCAGGGGAAGAACACTGAAGCTTTCTTT

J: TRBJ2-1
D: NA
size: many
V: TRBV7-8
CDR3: CASSFPQGEQFF
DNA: TGTGCCAGCAGTTTCCCCCAGGGCGAGCAGTTCTTC

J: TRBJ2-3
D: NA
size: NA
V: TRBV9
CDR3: CASSPKTGLFKEDTQYF
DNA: TGTGCCAGCAGCCCGAAAACGGGTCTCTTTAAAGAAGATACGCAGTATTTT

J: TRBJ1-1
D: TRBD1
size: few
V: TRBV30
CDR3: CACSGQGVTEAFF
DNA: TGTGCCTGTTCTGGACAGGGTGTAACTGAAGCTTTCTTT

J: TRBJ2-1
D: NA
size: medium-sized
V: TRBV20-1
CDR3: CSARQTYNEQFF
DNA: TGCAGTGCTAGACAAACCTACAATGAGCAGTTCTTC

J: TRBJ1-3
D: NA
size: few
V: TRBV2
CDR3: CASSDGQFSGNTIYF
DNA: TGTGCCAGCAGTGACGGGCAGTTCTCTGGAAACACCATATATTTT